The 17 T cell receptor beta chains reported below all come from one sample, sequenced in a study of T cell responses to AZD1222 COVID-19 vaccine. Repertoires were generated with immunoSEQ multiplex PCR, while TCRdb's copy carries only in-frame clones and drops some. The sample lists roughly 140,000 clones, 90% to 95% occurring once. This material consisted of peripheral blood, taken on day 0 of AZD1222 vaccination. These receptor sequences come from an adult in good health.

The rearrangement joins TRBV7-2 to TRBJ2-5, with D unclear. Trimming removed 1 base from V and 0 bases from J, with 6 bases in between. The CDR3 consists of 14 residues. Looked up from germline, CDR1 is SGHTA and CDR2 is FQGNSA. In DNA form, the CDR3 reads TGTGCCAGCAGCTTAGGGCCGTACCAAGAGACCCAGTACTTC. This encodes CASSLGPYQETQYF. The complete variable domain, with remaining parts taken from reference TRBV7-2 and TRBJ2-5, reads GAGVSQSPSNKVTEKGKDVELRCDPISGHTALYWYRQSLGQGLEFLIYFQGNSAPDKSGLPSDRFSAERTGGSVSTLTIQRTQQEDSAVYLCASSLGPYQETQYFGPGTRLLVL.

The rearrangement joins TRBV4-3 to TRBJ2-7; a weak D match, TRBD1 (5 bases). The germline gives CDR1 LGHNA, CDR2 YSLEER. V was shortened by 1 base and J by 2 bases, with 12 bases between the two germline ends. This CDR3 comprises 15 residues. The CDR3 DNA sequence: TGCGCCAGCAGCCAAGGCCGACAGTATACCTACGAGCAGTACTTC. It codes for CASSQGRQYTYEQYF.

The CDR3 loop is CASRRPGRGGNQPQHF. CDR3 coding DNA: TGTGCCAGCAGGCGACCAGGGAGGGGCGGCAATCAGCCCCAGCATTTT. The V gene is TRBV28, the J gene TRBJ1-5, with D possibly TRBD1 on 5 matching bases. V was trimmed by 6 bases and J by 2 bases, leaving 17 bases between them. Germline V gives CDR1 MDHEN, CDR2 SYDVKM. CDR3 size: 16 residues.

This chain joins TRBV5-8 and TRBJ2-2; weak D call: TRBD2 (5 bases). CDR1 is SGHTS and CDR2 is YDEGEE in the germline V gene. V was shortened by 2 bases and J by 3 bases, with 11 bases between the two germline ends. This CDR3 contains 15 residues. The CDR3 spells CASSLTGLYTGELFF. The CDR3 nucleotides read TGTGCCAGCAGCTTAACCGGACTTTACACCGGGGAGCTGTTTTTT.

V usage is TRBV19 and J usage is TRBJ2-3; 8 positions match TRBD1. The V gene end was trimmed by 6 bases and the J gene end by 1 base; junction bases not matched to a gene: 3. The CDR3 runs 14 residues. Germline values: CDR1 LNHDA, CDR2 SQIVND (reference sequence). This CDR3 is CASSGQGGTDTQYF. The CDR3 DNA follows: TGTGCCAGTAGCGGACAGGGTGGCACAGATACGCAGTATTTT.

The chain combines TRBV28 with TRBJ2-1, with TRBD1 identical over 9 bases. Germline loops: CDR1 MDHEN, CDR2 SYDVKM. This CDR3 is built from 13 residues. V shed 8 bases, J shed 10 bases, and the junction held 9 bases outside the gene matches. CDR3 in DNA: TGTGCCAGCCGGGACAGGGTAACGTGGGAGCAGTTCTTC. It codes for CASRDRVTWEQFF. Full variable domain (rest looked up from reference TRBV28 and TRBJ2-1): DVKVTQSSRYLVKRTGEKVFLECVQDMDHENMFWYRQDPGLGLRLIYFSYDVKMKEKGDIPEGYSVSREKKERFSLILESASTNQTSMYLCASRDRVTWEQFFGPGTRLTVL.

This chain joins TRBV27 and TRBJ1-1, with D hard to call. Germline values: CDR1 MNHEY, CDR2 SMNVEV (reference sequence). The CDR3 covers 13 residues. Trimming pared 5 bases from V and 3 bases from J, leaving 10 bases between. The CDR3 DNA sequence: TGTGCCAGCAGTCCTACACGGTACACTGAAGCTTTCTTT. It specifies CASSPTRYTEAFF.

J is TRBJ1-2 and V is TRBV27, with a possible D match to TRBD1 (6 bases). The germline V gene encodes CDR1 MNHEY and CDR2 SMNVEV (reference sequence). The CDR3 covers 14 residues. Deletions cut 5 bases from V and 2 bases from J, with 12 bases between. This chain's CDR3 is CASSPAGTNYGYTF. The CDR3 DNA reads TGTGCCAGCAGTCCCGCCGGGACAAACTATGGCTACACCTTC.

The rearrangement joins TRBV10-3 to TRBJ1-5; tentative D call: TRBD1 (5 bases). V was clipped by 2 bases and J by 6 bases, with 14 bases between them. From germline, CDR1 is ENHRY and CDR2 SYGVKD. The CDR3 runs to 15 residues. The CDR3 DNA is TGTGCCATCAGTGAGGTCGGAGGGGACGGTCAGCCCCAGCATTTT. It is translated as CAISEVGGDGQPQHF.

J is TRBJ1-6 and V is TRBV19, with D unclear. V was shortened by 3 bases and J by 3 bases, with 9 bases between the two germline ends. Germline CDR1 LNHDA, CDR2 SQIVND (reference sequence). The CDR3 consists of 15 residues. The CDR3 DNA follows: TGTGCCAGTAGTATCGATCGCCTCTATAATTCACCCCTCCACTTT. Its protein is CASSIDRLYNSPLHF.

The chain uses TRBV5-8 and TRBJ2-1, with D hard to call. V lost 0 bases and J 7 bases, leaving 8 bases between the germline ends. CDR1 and CDR2 (germline): SGHTS, YDEGEE. The CDR3 is made up of 13 amino acids. In nucleotides, the CDR3 is TGTGCCAGCAGCTTGGAATGGGGAAATGAGCAGTTCTTC. It translates to CASSLEWGNEQFF.

The chain uses TRBV7-2 and TRBJ1-2, with 10 bases matching TRBD1. CDR3 size: 16 residues. The trim removed 5 bases at V and 4 bases at J, leaving 10 bases unmatched. From germline, CDR1 is SGHTA and CDR2 FQGNSA. The CDR3 sequence is CASSPQTGGAFYGYTF. The CDR3 DNA reads TGTGCCAGCAGCCCTCAGACAGGGGGCGCCTTCTATGGCTACACCTTC. The full variable domain, rest sourced from reference TRBV7-2 and TRBJ1-2, is GAGVSQSPSNKVTEKGKDVELRCDPISGHTALYWYRQSLGQGLEFLIYFQGNSAPDKSGLPSDRFSAERTGGSVSTLTIQRTQQEDSAVYLCASSPQTGGAFYGYTFGSGTRLTVV.

This chain uses TRBV15 with TRBJ2-7; D is undetermined. This CDR3 has 13 amino acids. The V gene lost 4 bases and the J gene lost 4 bases, with 11 bases spanning the gap. The V gene's germline CDR1 is LNHNV and CDR2 YYDKDF (reference sequence). CDR3 sequence reads: CATSTTDTYEQYF. The CDR3 coding sequence is TGTGCCACCAGCACCACTGACACATACGAGCAGTACTTC. Based on the CDR3 plus reference TRBV15 and TRBJ2-7, the full variable domain is DAMVIQNPRYQVTQFGKPVTLSCSQTLNHNVMYWYQQKSSQAPKLLFHYYDKDFNNEADTPDNFQSRRPNTSFCFLDIRSPGLGDTAMYLCATSTTDTYEQYFGPGTRLTVT.

V and J are TRBV20-1 and TRBJ1-2; unclear D gene. Trimming stripped 3 bases from V and 3 bases from J, with 11 bases between. The CDR3 extends over 13 amino acids. Germline V gene lookup returns CDR1 DFQATT and CDR2 SNEGSKA (reference sequence). The CDR3 DNA reads as TGCAGTGCTAGTTCCATACTTTACTATGGCTACACCTTC. Its protein is CSASSILYYGYTF.

The chain joins TRBV28 to TRBJ1-6; D is perhaps TRBD1 (5 bases). Per the germline V gene, CDR1 is MDHEN and CDR2 is SYDVKM. This CDR3 spans 17 amino acids. The germline V and J ends were trimmed by 3 bases and 9 bases, with 21 bases remaining between them. Written as DNA, the CDR3 is TGTGCCAGCAGTTTGTCCTTGAAGGGGAGCGGGGTTTCACCCCTCCACTTT. It specifies CASSLSLKGSGVSPLHF.

The chain joins TRBV2 to TRBJ1-4; D gene ambiguous. The CDR3 length is 15 residues. Germline-derived CDR1 and CDR2 are SNHLY and FYNNEI. V lost 7 bases and J lost 4, with 16 bases in between. The CDR3 loop is CASIKGGRINEKLFF. Here the CDR3 DNA reads TGTGCCAGCATCAAGGGTGGGAGGATTAATGAAAAACTGTTTTTT. Based on the CDR3 plus reference TRBV2 and TRBJ1-4, the full variable domain is EPEVTQTPSHQVTQMGQEVILRCVPISNHLYFYWYRQILGQKVEFLVSFYNNEISEKSEIFDDQFSVERPDGSNFTLKIRSTKLEDSAMYFCASIKGGRINEKLFFGSGTQLSVL.

This clone occurred once. The chain employs TRBV4-3 and TRBJ2-2, with 9 bases identical to TRBD2. CDR1 and CDR2 (germline): LGHNA, YSLEER. The CDR3 contains 19 residues. The ends lost 1 base at V and 2 bases at J; junction bases unmatched: 11. The CDR3 bases are TGCGCCAGCAGCCAAGCCCCCCCGGGACTAGCCTTAAACACCGGGGAGCTGTTTTTT. Translated, it gives CASSQAPPGLALNTGELFF.